This record looks at one TCR beta chain sequence and its context. Its antigen is unidentified. This record comes from a study of cytomegalovirus exposure and HLA in healthy donors. As for the study in general: An analysis done earlier identified more than 100 million unique TCR beta sequences from approximately 180 million T cells. Regarding the study as a whole: As a later analysis showed, a missense DCLRE1C variant was linked to trimming of TCR beta V- and J-genes. The likely origin of a cluster of highly shared sequence variants was a sequencing artifact.

PCR employed 60 Vbeta and 13 Jbeta primers. Measured with immunoSEQ multiplex PCR; TCRdb has only the in-frame clones, and not every one. This table has 100,000 to 140,000 clones, approximately 76% appearing once. The CDR3 sequence is 12 residues long. Trimming cost V 3 bases and J 7 bases, with 6 bases left between them. Germline lookup yields CDR1 SEHNR and CDR2 FQNEAQ (reference sequence). Sequencing used PBMCs. This TCR was sampled from a young man in good health and CMV-seronegative. The chain is built from TRBV7-9 and TRBJ2-2; D not resolved. The CDR3 region is CASSLGNGELFF. CDR3 DNA sequence: TGTGCCAGCAGCTTGGGCAACGGGGAGCTGTTTTTT.